Below are 14 T cell receptor beta chains sequenced from a single sample in a study of blood T cell repertoires in COVID-19. Sequencing used immunoSEQ multiplex PCR; TCRdb keeps in-frame clones, though not all of them. Of tens of thousands of clones in the sample, approximately 85% are singletons; the top ten hold approximately 12%. Sequencing input: peripheral blood. Every receptor here comes from a human donor in a cohort sampled during active COVID-19.

The chain is built from TRBV12-2 and TRBJ2-1; the table's D call, TRBD2, has no DNA check behind it. TRBV12-2 is designated a pseudogene. The CDR3 has 16 residues. This CDR3 is CASRLTTSGGDNEQFF. CDR3 nucleotide sequence: TGTGCAAGTCGCTTAACAACTAGCGGGGGGGACAATGAGCAGTTCTTC.

This clone has only one observation. The chain couples TRBV5-4 to TRBJ2-1; 9 positions match TRBD2. This CDR3 has 14 residues. Trimming at V came to 2 bases and at J to 6 bases, leaving 3 bases not matched to a gene. Germline CDR1 is SGHNT and CDR2 is YYREEE (reference sequence). CDR3 sequence: CASSLAGGGNEQFF. CDR3 DNA sequence: TGTGCCAGCAGCTTAGCGGGGGGTGGCAATGAGCAGTTCTTC.

The chain links TRBV28 to TRBJ2-5; the D gene is possibly TRBD1 (5 bases). Germline values: CDR1 MDHEN, CDR2 SYDVKM. The CDR3 is 15 residues long. V lost 4 bases to trimming and J lost 5 bases, with 17 bases between them. CDR3 loop: CASSWKWGRVETQYF. The CDR3 DNA sequence: TGTGCCAGCAGTTGGAAATGGGGCAGGGTGGAGACCCAGTACTTC. The variable domain in full, completed from reference TRBV28 and TRBJ2-5, reads DVKVTQSSRYLVKRTGEKVFLECVQDMDHENMFWYRQDPGLGLRLIYFSYDVKMKEKGDIPEGYSVSREKKERFSLILESASTNQTSMYLCASSWKWGRVETQYFGPGTRLLVL.

This clone has only a few counts. The chain recombines TRBV19 with TRBJ1-5; 7 bases line up with TRBD1. This CDR3 is built from 15 residues. The germline CDR1 and CDR2 sequences are LNHDA and SQIVND (reference sequence). The junction had 5 bases not matched to a gene; V was cut back by 3 bases and J by 3 bases. The CDR3 DNA reads TGTGCCAGTAGTATGACAGGGAGCTTCAATCAGCCCCAGCATTTT. Translated: CASSMTGSFNQPQHF. The full variable domain, with the rest looked up from reference TRBV19 and TRBJ1-5, is DGGITQSPKYLFRKEGQNVTLSCEQNLNHDAMYWYRQDPGQGLRLIYYSQIVNDFQKGDIAEGYSVSREKKESFPLTVTSAQKNPTAFYLCASSMTGSFNQPQHFGDGTRLSIL.

The chain uses TRBV5-1 and TRBJ2-7; D perhaps matches TRBD2 (5 bases). Germline-derived CDR1 and CDR2 are SGHRS and YFSETQ. Trimming stripped 2 bases from V and 3 bases from J, with 9 bases between. The CDR3 runs 13 residues. For the CDR3, the DNA is TGCGCCAGCAGCTTCAACCGGGGCTACGAGCAGTACTTC. Its protein product is CASSFNRGYEQYF.

The rearrangement uses TRBV27 and TRBJ2-5; TRBD2 matches at 12 bases. V trimming: 6 bases; J trimming: 5 bases; junction bases outside the gene matches: 16. Germline loops: CDR1 MNHEY, CDR2 SMNVEV (reference sequence). The CDR3 runs to 18 residues. The CDR3 loop is CASSRRPSSGGAVETQYF. For the CDR3, the DNA is TGTGCCAGCAGCCGTAGACCCTCTAGCGGGGGGGCCGTTGAGACCCAGTACTTC.

The V call is TRBV15, the J call TRBJ2-5, with TRBD2 identical over 8 bases. The CDR3 length is 16 residues. V gave up 4 bases and J gave up 4 bases; unmatched junction bases: 11. Per the germline V gene, CDR1 is LNHNV and CDR2 is YYDKDF (reference sequence). CDR3 loop: CATSTPRRGAGETQYF. Here the CDR3 DNA reads TGTGCCACCAGCACTCCCCGGCGGGGGGCGGGAGAGACCCAGTACTTC.

The chain couples TRBV6-4 to TRBJ2-3; D unclear. This CDR3 comprises 12 residues. Germline loops: CDR1 MRHNA, CDR2 SNTAGT. Trimming took 7 bases from V and 5 from J, leaving 10 bases between them. As DNA, the CDR3 is TGTGCCAGCAACCCCTTACAAGATACGCAGTATTTT. It codes for CASNPLQDTQYF.

The genes are TRBV19 and TRBJ1-2; D is uncertain. CDR1 and CDR2 from the germline V gene are LNHDA and SQIVND (reference sequence). V lost 7 bases, J lost 2 bases, and 11 bases lay in between. The CDR3 has 13 residues. For the CDR3, the DNA is TGTGCCAGTATCCCATCGGGGAACTATGGCTACACCTTC. Its protein is CASIPSGNYGYTF. Using reference TRBV19 and TRBJ1-2 for the parts outside the CDR3, the full variable domain is DGGITQSPKYLFRKEGQNVTLSCEQNLNHDAMYWYRQDPGQGLRLIYYSQIVNDFQKGDIAEGYSVSREKKESFPLTVTSAQKNPTAFYLCASIPSGNYGYTFGSGTRLTVV.

The chain links TRBV9 to TRBJ2-3; D is uncertain. The CDR3 spans 14 residues. CDR1 is SGDLS and CDR2 is YYNGEE in the germline V gene. Trimming pared 4 bases from V and 0 bases from J, leaving 9 bases between. CDR3 bases: TGTGCCAGCAGCCCCTCTGGCAGCACAGATACGCAGTATTTT. It specifies CASSPSGSTDTQYF.

The gene calls are TRBV19 and TRBJ1-5; maybe TRBD1 (6 bases). V lost 5 bases and J 4 bases, leaving 9 bases between the germline ends. The CDR3 contains 13 residues. CDR1 and CDR2 from the germline V gene are LNHDA and SQIVND (reference sequence). The chain's CDR3 is CASSPQGNQPQHF. CDR3 nucleotides: TGTGCCAGTAGTCCCCAGGGGAATCAGCCCCAGCATTTT.

In nucleotides, the CDR3 is TGTGCCAGCAGCAGGGGACTAGCGGGGGCCCTCGGGCAGTTCTTC. Amino acid sequence: CASSRGLAGALGQFF. The V call is TRBV7-3, the J call TRBJ2-1, with TRBD2 matching over 14 bases. This CDR3 comprises 15 residues. CDR1 and CDR2 from the germline V gene are SGHTA and FQGTGA. V dropped 5 bases and J dropped 12; count of bases not matched to a gene: 9.

A few counts support this clone. The chain joins TRBV9 to TRBJ1-6, with 7 bases that match TRBD1. The CDR3 consists of 15 residues. Trimming cost V 4 bases and J 6 bases; bases outside gene matches: 7. CDR1 and CDR2 from the germline V gene are SGDLS and YYNGEE. CDR3 DNA sequence: TGTGCCAGCAGCCCACCAGGGACAGTTAATTCACCCCTCCACTTT. This translates into CASSPPGTVNSPLHF.

The chain recombines TRBV4-1 with TRBJ2-1, with 11 bases lining up with TRBD2. The CDR3 sequence is 16 residues long. Germline V CDR1 and CDR2: MGHRA, YSYEKL. V trimming: 0 bases; J trimming: 2 bases; junction bases outside the gene matches: 0. The CDR3 protein is CASSQELAGAYNEQFF. The CDR3 DNA reads TGCGCCAGCAGCCAAGAACTAGCGGGGGCCTACAATGAGCAGTTCTTC.